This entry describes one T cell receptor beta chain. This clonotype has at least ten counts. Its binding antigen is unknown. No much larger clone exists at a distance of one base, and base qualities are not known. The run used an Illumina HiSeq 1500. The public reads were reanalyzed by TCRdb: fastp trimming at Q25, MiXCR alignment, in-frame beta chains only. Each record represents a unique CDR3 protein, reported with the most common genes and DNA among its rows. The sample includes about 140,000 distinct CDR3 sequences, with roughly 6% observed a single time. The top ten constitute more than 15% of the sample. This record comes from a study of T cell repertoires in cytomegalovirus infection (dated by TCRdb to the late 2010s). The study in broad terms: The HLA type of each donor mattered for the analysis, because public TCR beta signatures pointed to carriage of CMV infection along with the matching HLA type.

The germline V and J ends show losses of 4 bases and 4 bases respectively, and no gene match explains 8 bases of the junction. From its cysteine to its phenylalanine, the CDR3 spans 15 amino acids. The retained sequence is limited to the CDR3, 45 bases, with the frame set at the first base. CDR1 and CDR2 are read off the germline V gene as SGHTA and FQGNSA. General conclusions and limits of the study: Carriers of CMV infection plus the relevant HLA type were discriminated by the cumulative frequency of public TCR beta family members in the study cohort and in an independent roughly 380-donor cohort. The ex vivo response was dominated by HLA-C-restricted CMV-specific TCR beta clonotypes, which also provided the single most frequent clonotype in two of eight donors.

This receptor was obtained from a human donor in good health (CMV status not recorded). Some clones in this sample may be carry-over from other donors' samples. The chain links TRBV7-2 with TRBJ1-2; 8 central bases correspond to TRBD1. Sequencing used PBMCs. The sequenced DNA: TGTGCCAGCAGCTACCCCCGGGACAGGATCTATGGCTACACCTTC. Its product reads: CASSYPRDRIYGYTF.